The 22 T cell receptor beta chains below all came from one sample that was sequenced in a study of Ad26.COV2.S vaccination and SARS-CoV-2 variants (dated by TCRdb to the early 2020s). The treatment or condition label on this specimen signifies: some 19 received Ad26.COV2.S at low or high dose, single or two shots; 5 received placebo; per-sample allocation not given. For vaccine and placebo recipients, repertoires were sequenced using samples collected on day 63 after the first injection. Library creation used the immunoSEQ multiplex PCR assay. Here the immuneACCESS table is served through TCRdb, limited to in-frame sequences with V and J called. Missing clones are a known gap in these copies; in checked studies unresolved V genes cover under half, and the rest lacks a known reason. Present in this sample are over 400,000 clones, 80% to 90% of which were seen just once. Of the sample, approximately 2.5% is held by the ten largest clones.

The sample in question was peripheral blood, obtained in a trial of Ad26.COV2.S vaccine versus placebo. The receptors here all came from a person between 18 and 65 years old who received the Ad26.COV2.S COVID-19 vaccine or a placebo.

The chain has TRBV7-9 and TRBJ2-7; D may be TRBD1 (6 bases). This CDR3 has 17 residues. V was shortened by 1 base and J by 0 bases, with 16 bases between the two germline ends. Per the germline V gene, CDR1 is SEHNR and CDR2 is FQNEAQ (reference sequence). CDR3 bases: TGTGCCAGCAGCTTAGGCAGTGGGGGCCGTTTCTCCTACGAGCAGTACTTC. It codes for CASSLGSGGRFSYEQYF.

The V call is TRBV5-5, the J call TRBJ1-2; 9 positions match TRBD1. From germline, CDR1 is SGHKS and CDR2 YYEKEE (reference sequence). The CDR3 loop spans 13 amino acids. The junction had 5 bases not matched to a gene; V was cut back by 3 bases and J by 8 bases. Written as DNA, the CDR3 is TGTGCCAGCAGCTATGGGACAGGGAACGGCTACACCTTC. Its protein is CASSYGTGNGYTF.

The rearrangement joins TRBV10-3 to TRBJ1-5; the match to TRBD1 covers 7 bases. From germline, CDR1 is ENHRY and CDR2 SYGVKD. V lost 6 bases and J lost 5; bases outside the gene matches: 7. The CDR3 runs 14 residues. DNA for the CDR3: TGTGCCATCAGGGGGACAGCCGATGATCAGCCCCAGCATTTT. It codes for CAIRGTADDQPQHF.

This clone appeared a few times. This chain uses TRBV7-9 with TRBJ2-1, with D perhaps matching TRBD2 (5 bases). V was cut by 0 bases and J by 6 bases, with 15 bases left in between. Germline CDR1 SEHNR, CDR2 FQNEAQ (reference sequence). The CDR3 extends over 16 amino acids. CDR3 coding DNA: TGTGCCAGCAGCTTAGCTAGGGAGAGGGTCGTCAATGAGCAGTTCTTC. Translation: CASSLARERVVNEQFF.

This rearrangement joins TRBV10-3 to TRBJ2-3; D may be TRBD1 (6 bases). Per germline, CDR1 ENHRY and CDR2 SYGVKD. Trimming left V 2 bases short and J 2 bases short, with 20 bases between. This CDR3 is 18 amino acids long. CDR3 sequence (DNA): TGTGCCATCAGTGAGCCCCCCGGTCTTCGGGACAACACAGATACGCAGTATTTT. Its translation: CAISEPPGLRDNTDTQYF.

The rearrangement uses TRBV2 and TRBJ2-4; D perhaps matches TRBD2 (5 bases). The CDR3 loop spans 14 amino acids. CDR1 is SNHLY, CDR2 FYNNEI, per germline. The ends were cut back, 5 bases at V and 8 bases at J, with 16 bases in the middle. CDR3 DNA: TGTGCCAGCAGTCTAGCCCGTTTGGAGGACATTCAGTACTTC. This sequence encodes CASSLARLEDIQYF.

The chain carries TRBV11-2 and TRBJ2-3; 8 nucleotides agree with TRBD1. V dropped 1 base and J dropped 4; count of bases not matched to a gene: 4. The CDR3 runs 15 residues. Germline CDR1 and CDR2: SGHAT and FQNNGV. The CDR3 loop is CASSLVQGGADTQYF. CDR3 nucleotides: TGTGCCAGCAGCTTAGTACAGGGGGGCGCAGATACGCAGTATTTT.

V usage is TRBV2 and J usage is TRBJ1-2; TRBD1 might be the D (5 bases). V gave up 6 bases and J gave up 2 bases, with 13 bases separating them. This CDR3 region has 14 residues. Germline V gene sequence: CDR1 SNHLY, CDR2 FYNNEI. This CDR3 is CASSDNRQNYGYTF. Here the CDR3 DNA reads TGTGCCAGCAGCGACAACCGACAGAACTATGGCTACACCTTC.

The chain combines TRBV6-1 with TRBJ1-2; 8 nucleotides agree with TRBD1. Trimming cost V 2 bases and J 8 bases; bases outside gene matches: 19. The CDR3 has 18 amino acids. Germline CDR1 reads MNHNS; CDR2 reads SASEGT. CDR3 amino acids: CASSEYPPGTGAGVGYTF. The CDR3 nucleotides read TGTGCCAGCAGTGAATATCCCCCCGGGACAGGCGCAGGTGTGGGCTACACCTTC.

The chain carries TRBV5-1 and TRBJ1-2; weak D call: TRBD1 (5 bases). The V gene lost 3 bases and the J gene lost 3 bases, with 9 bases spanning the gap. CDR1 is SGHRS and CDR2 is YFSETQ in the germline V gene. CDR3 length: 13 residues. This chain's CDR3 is CASSWGTDYGYTF. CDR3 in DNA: TGCGCCAGCAGCTGGGGGACGGACTATGGCTACACCTTC.

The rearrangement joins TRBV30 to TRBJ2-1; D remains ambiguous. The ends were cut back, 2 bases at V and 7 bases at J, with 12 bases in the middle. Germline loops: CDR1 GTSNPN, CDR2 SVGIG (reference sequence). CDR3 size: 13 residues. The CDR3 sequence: CAWSLYGENEQFF. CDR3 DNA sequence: TGTGCCTGGAGTTTATATGGGGAAAATGAGCAGTTCTTC.

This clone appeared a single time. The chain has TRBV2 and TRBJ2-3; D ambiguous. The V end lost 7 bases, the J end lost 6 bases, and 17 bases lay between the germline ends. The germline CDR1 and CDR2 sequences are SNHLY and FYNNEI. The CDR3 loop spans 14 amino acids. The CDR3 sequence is CASNGPTRVDTQYF. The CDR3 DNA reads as TGTGCCAGCAATGGACCAACTCGCGTGGATACGCAGTATTTT.

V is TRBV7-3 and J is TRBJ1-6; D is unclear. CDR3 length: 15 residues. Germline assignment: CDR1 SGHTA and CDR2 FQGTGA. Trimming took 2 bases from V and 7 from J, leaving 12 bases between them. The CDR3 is CASSLLGIGNSPLHF. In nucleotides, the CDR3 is TGTGCCAGCAGCTTACTTGGCATCGGGAATTCACCCCTCCACTTT.

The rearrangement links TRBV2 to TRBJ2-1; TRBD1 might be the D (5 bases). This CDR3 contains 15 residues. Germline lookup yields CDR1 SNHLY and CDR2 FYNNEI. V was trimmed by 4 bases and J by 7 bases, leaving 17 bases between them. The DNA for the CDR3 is TGTGCCAGCAGTGTCCTTGGACAAGCTAGTAATGAGCAGTTCTTC. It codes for CASSVLGQASNEQFF.

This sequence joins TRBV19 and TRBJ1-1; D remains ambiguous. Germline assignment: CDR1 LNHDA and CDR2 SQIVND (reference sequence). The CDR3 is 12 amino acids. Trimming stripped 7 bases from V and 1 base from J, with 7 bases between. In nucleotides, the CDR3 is TGTGCCAGTAAGTTGAGGAACACTGAAGCTTTCTTT. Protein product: CASKLRNTEAFF.

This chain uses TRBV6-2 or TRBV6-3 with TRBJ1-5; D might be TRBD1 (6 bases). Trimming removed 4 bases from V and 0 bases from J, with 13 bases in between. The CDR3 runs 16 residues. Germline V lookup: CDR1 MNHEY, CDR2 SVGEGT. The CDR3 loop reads CASSSRDTYSNQPQHF. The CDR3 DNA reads TGTGCCAGCAGTTCCCGGGACACTTATAGCAATCAGCCCCAGCATTTT.

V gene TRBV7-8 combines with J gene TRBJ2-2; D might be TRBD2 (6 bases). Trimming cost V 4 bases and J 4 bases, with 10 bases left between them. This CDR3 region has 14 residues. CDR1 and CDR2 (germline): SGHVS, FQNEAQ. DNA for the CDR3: TGTGCCAGCAGCTACCGGGGAGGCACCGGGGAGCTGTTTTTT. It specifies CASSYRGGTGELFF.

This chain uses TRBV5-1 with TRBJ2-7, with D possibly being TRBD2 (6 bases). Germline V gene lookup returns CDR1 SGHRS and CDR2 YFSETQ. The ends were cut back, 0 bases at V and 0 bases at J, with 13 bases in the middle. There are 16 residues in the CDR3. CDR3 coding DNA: TGCGCCAGCAGCTTGGCCGGGGGAATGGGCTCCTACGAGCAGTACGTC. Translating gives CASSLAGGMGSYEQYV.

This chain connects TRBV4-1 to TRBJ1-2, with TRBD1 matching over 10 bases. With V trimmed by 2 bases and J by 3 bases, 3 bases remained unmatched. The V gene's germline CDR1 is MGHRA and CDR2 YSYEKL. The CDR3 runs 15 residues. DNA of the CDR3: TGCGCCAGCAGCCAACAGGGACAGGGGTACTATGGCTACACCTTC. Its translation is CASSQQGQGYYGYTF.

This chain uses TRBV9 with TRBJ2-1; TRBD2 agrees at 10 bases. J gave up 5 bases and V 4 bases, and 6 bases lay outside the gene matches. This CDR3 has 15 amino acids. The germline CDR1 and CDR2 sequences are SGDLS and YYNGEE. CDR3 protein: CASSRRLAGDNEQFF. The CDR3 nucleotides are TGTGCCAGCAGCAGAAGACTAGCGGGCGACAATGAGCAGTTCTTC.

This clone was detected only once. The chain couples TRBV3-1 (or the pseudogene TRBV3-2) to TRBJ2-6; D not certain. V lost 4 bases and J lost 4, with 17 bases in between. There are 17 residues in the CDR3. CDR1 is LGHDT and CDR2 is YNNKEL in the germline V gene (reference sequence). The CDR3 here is CASSPGTNLAGANVLTF. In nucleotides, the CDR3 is TGTGCCAGCAGCCCCGGCACCAATCTTGCGGGGGCCAACGTCCTGACTTTC.

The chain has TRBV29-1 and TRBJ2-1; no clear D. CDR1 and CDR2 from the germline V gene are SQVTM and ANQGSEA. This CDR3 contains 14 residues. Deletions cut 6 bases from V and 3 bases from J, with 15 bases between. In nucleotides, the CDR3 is TGCAGCGTCTTCATCCCGGGTTTCTACAATGAGCAGTTCTTC. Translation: CSVFIPGFYNEQFF.